Included here is one TCR beta chain sequence, with context. This entry belongs to a study of blood T cell repertoires in COVID-19. The wider study: The United States, Italy and Spain supplied acute and convalescent COVID-19 samples. T cells, B-cell-depleted T cells, or PBMCs supplied cDNA or gDNA.

Per the study methods: Nucleated cell counts were estimated from reference gene primer amplification. Sequenced by immunoSEQ multiplex PCR; TCRdb stores in-frame clones only, minus some. V and J calls plus clone size are reproduced from that table; the DNA served to infer D and trimming. Here the sample spans 100,000 to 120,000 clones, over 70% being singletons. The clonotype was recovered from a man aged 45-60 years with acute or convalescent COVID-19. Sequenced input: peripheral blood.

In nucleotides, the CDR3 is TGTGCCAGCAGTCGCCAGGGAACCGAAAAACTGTTTTTT. Translation gives CASSRQGTEKLFF. The chain is built from TRBV6-5 and TRBJ1-4; possibly TRBD1 for D (5 bases). Trimming removed 5 bases from V and 8 bases from J, with 12 bases in between. The CDR3 consists of 13 residues. Germline-derived CDR1 and CDR2 are MNHEY and SVGAGI.